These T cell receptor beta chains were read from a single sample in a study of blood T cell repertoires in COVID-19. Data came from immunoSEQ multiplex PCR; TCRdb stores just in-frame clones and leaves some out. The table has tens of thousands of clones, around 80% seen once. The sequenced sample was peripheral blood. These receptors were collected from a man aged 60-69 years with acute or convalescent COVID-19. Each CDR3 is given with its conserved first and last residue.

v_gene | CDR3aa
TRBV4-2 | CASSNNWADGGQPQHF
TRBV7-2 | CASSLAGGAARLLNSPLHF
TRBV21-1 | CASSKNKMADQPQHF
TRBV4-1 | CASSQGTSGAQNTGELFF
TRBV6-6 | CASSPPGQGARQGGYTF
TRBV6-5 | CASRGLADETQYF
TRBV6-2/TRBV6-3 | CASSPRTGGDGYTF
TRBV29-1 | CSATGTYNEQFF
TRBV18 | CASSSGQDGQPQHF
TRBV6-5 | CASSLPGQRGKLFF
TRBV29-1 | CSVAALRENTEAFF
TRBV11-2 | CASRQGSPEQFF
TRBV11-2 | CASSLSGGGLISGNTIYF
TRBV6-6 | CASSYRQTGELFF
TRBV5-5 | CASSWGQGFTEAFF
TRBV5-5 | CASSLRQVPNEKLFF
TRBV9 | CASSRQGAPNEKLFF
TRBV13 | CASSFGTGSYEQYF
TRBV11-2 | CASSWGLTRTDTQYF
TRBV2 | CASSRDRGAYGYTF
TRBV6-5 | CASSYGGGGNGYTF
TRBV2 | CASSDLRTSGGTQYF
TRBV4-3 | CASSQGRDSSTEAFF
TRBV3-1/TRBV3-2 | CASSQVKSLATEAFF
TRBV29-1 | CSVEEAGEDYGYTF
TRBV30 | CAWSRVGNSPLHF
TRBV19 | CASSILGGDTQYF
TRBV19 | CASSISGAQVEAFF
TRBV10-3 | CAISESKAREDGYTF
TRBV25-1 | CASSTMTGNTEAFF
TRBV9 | CASSVGRDGYTF
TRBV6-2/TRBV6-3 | CASSGDRAEAFF
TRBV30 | CAWSRQTTNSPLHF
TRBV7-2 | CASSLAWGGRQPQHF
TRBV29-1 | CSVEGHRVGGGTDTQYF
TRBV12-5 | CASGRDSFNTEAFF
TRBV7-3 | CASSLTASGGNEQFF
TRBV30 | CAWSSGGRETQYF
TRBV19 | CASSTMTGGHGWNTEAFF
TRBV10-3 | CAISLPLGGSSDTDTQYF
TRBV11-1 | CASSLAQGYNTEAFF
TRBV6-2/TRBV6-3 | CASSYLQGGSQPQHF
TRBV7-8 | CASSRQGVSGNTIYF
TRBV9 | CASSADRVGVNYGYTF
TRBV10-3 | CAISDPDRGFDNQPQHF
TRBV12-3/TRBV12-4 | CASSLWTTYEQYF
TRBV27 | CASRSYLKGTEAFF
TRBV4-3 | CASSSQRGDGYTF